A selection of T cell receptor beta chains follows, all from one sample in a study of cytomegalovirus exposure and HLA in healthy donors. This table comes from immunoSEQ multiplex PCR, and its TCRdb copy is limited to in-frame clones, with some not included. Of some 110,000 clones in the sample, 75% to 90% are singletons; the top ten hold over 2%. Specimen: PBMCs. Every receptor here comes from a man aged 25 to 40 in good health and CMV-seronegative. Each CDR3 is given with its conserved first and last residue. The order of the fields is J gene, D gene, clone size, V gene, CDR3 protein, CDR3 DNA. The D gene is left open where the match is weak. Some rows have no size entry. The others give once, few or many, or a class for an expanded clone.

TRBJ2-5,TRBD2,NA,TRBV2,CATSKAGALGETQYF,TGTGCCACCTCAAAAGCGGGGGCGTTAGGAGAGACCCAGTACTTC
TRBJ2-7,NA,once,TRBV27,CASSLLKSRVSYEQYF,TGTGCCAGCAGTTTATTAAAGAGCAGGGTCTCCTACGAGCAGTACTTC
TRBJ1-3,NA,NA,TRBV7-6,CASSFTQGATGNTIYF,TGTGCCAGCAGCTTTACCCAAGGGGCGACTGGAAACACCATATATTTT
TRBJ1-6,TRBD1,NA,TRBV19,CASTQGAGNSPLHF,TGTGCCAGTACCCAGGGGGCTGGTAATTCACCCCTCCACTTT
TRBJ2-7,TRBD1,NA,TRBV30,CALVRAWGQGRDPYEQYF,TGTGCCTTGGTCAGGGCGTGGGGACAGGGCCGGGACCCCTACGAGCAGTACTTC
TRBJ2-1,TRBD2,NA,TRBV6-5,CASSYSQTSNYEQFF,TGTGCCAGCAGTTACTCCCAGACTAGCAACTATGAGCAGTTCTTC
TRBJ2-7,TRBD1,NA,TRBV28,CASSSGTGTGRYEQYF,TGTGCCAGCAGTTCCGGAACCGGGACAGGGCGGTACGAGCAGTACTTC
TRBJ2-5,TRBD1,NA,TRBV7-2,CATGQAQETQYF,TGTGCCACAGGACAGGCACAAGAGACCCAGTACTTC
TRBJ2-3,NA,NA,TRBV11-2,CASSHPTTGGVTQYF,TGTGCCAGCAGCCACCCCACCACAGGGGGGGTTACGCAGTATTTT
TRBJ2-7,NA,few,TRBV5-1,CASSPSNYEQYF,TGCGCCAGCAGCCCATCTAACTACGAGCAGTACTTC
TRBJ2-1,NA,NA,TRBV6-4,CASSDDLDGNNEQFF,TGTGCCAGCAGTGACGACCTGGACGGGAACAATGAGCAGTTCTTC
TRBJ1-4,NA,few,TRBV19,CASRLTRVSNEKLFF,TGTGCCAGTAGACTCACCAGGGTCTCAAATGAAAAACTGTTTTTT
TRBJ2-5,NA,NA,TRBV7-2,CASSLVGPGGTQYF,TGTGCCAGCAGCTTAGTAGGTCCAGGTGGGACCCAGTACTTC
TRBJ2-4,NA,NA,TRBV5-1,CASSLEGVANIQYF,TGCGCCAGCAGCTTGGAGGGGGTAGCAAACATTCAGTACTTC
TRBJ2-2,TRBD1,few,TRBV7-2,CASSLEQGANTGELFF,TGTGCCAGCAGCTTAGAACAGGGGGCGAACACCGGGGAGCTGTTTTTT
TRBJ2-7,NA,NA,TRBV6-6,CATGGGGAYEQYF,TGTGCCACCGGAGGTGGGGGGGCTTACGAGCAGTACTTC
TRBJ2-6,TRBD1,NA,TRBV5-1,CASSPSGDRASGANVLTF,TGCGCCAGCAGCCCCTCAGGGGACAGGGCCTCTGGGGCCAACGTCCTGACTTTC
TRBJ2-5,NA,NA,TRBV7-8,CASSLESGEETQYF,TGTGCCAGCAGCTTAGAGTCAGGGGAAGAGACCCAGTACTTC
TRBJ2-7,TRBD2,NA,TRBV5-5,CASSFGRGGVYEQYF,TGTGCCAGCAGCTTCGGGCGGGGGGGCGTCTACGAGCAGTACTTC
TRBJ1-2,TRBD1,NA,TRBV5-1,CASSPRGQGALGYTF,TGCGCCAGCAGCCCTCGAGGACAGGGGGCTTTGGGCTACACCTTC
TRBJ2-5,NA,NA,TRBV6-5,CASSYSPTPQGTQYF,TGTGCCAGCAGTTACTCGCCGACCCCACAGGGGACCCAGTACTTC
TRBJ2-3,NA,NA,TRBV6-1,CASSSIADTQYF,TGTGCCAGCAGTTCAATTGCAGATACGCAGTATTTT
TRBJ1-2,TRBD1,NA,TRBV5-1,CASSLAGTGGGYTF,TGCGCCAGCAGCTTGGCCGGGACAGGAGGAGGCTACACCTTC
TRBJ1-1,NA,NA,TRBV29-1,CSVEGGGGNYEAFF,TGCAGCGTTGAAGGGGGGGGAGGAAACTATGAAGCTTTCTTT
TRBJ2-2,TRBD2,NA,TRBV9,CASSVVLAGGSSTGELFF,TGTGCCAGCAGCGTAGTGCTAGCGGGGGGTTCGAGCACCGGGGAGCTGTTTTTT
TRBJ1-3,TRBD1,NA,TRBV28,CASTGQGRNTIYF,TGTGCCAGTACTGGACAGGGTCGAAACACCATATATTTT
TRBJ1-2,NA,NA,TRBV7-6,CASSLDAGAYGYTF,TGTGCCAGCAGCTTAGATGCAGGGGCCTATGGCTACACCTTC
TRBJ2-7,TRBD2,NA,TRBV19,CASSLGLVYEQYF,TGTGCCAGTAGTTTGGGACTAGTCTACGAGCAGTACTTC
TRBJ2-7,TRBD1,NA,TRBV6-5,CASSSQGNSYEQYF,TGTGCCAGCAGTTCACAGGGGAACTCCTACGAGCAGTACTTC
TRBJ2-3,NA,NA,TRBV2,CASSKDGGYTDTQYF,TGTGCCAGCAGTAAAGACGGGGGATACACAGATACGCAGTATTTT
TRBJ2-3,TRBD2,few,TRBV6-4,CASSESGGGADTQYF,TGTGCCAGCAGTGAGTCTGGCGGGGGGGCAGATACGCAGTATTTT
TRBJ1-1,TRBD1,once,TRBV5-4,CASSFGQGQNTEAFF,TGTGCCAGCAGCTTCGGACAGGGTCAGAACACTGAAGCTTTCTTT
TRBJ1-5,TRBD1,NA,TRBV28,CASSLTGQGTEDQPQHF,TGTGCCAGCAGTTTAACTGGACAGGGAACGGAAGATCAGCCCCAGCATTTT
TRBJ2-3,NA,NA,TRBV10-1,CASSESVGGLADTQYF,TGCGCCAGCAGTGAATCGGTGGGGGGATTGGCAGATACGCAGTATTTT
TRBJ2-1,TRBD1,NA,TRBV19,CASSPTGGLINEQFF,TGTGCCAGTAGCCCCACAGGGGGGTTGATCAATGAGCAGTTCTTC
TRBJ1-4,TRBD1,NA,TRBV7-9,CASSLGQGAGATNEKLFF,TGTGCCAGCAGCTTGGGACAGGGGGCGGGGGCAACTAATGAAAAACTGTTTTTT
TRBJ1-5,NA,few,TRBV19,CASSIRDSNQPQHF,TGTGCCAGTAGTATACGGGATAGCAATCAGCCCCAGCATTTT
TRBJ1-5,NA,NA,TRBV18,CASSPRGGGQPQHF,TGTGCCAGCTCACCAAGGGGGGGAGGCCAGCCCCAGCATTTT
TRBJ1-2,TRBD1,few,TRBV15,CATSRPGTGNHGYTF,TGTGCCACCAGCCGCCCCGGGACAGGGAACCATGGCTACACCTTC
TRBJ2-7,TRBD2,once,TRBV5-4,CASSSSPLAGGHEQYF,TGTGCCAGCAGCTCCTCCCCACTAGCGGGGGGCCACGAGCAGTACTTC
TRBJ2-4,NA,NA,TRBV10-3,CATRGGFDPGNIQYF,TGTGCCACCAGGGGGGGGTTTGACCCGGGGAACATTCAGTACTTC
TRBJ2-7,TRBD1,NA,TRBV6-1,CASSESWDRVIYF,TGTGCCAGCAGCGAAAGTTGGGACAGGGTCATTTACTTC
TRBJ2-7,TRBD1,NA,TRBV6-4,CASTGTGKREQYF,TGTGCCAGCACCGGGACAGGGAAGCGCGAGCAGTACTTC
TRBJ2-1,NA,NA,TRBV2,CASSVSGSYNEQFF,TGTGCCAGCAGTGTGAGCGGCTCCTACAATGAGCAGTTCTTC
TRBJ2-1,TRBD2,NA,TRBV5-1,CASSFQSSGGISYNEQFF,TGCGCCAGCAGCTTCCAGTCTAGCGGGGGTATCTCCTACAATGAGCAGTTCTTC
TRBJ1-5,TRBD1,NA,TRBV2,CASMGQGLTQHF,TGTGCCAGCATGGGACAGGGATTGACCCAGCATTTT
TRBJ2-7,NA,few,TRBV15,CATSRDWAAGEQYF,TGTGCCACCAGCAGAGATTGGGCAGCTGGGGAGCAGTACTTC
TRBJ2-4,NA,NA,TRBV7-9,CASSLGAGLVKNSQYF,TGTGCCAGCAGCTTAGGGGCGGGGTTGGTCAAAAACAGTCAGTACTTC